The 3 T cell receptor beta chains reported below all come from one sample, sequenced in a study of blood T cells in healthy people across ages. PCR was performed a second time for 7 to 11 cycles using a sample-barcoded 5' primer and a J-beta primer mix. Each CDR3 protein is one row after TCRdb ran MiXCR on the 5' RACE reads. The sample holds about a million distinct CDR3 sequences, around two fifths seen once. The sample taken for sequencing was blood. These receptors were obtained from a man aged 18 to 29 in good health.

The table lists this clonotype with many counts. The V call is TRBV10-3, the J call TRBJ2-1, with D possibly being TRBD1 or TRBD2 (6 bases each). CDR1 ENHRY and CDR2 SYGVKD come from the germline V gene. Trimming took off 0 bases at V and 5 bases at J, with 14 bases between the two ends. This CDR3 is built from 16 residues. CDR3 nucleotides: TGTGCCATCAGTGAGTCGCACAGGGAGGCCAACAATGAGCAGTTCTTC. Amino acids: CAISESHREANNEQFF.

The V gene is TRBV7-9, the J gene TRBJ1-2, with 7 positions matching TRBD1. Germline V CDR1 and CDR2: SEHNR, FQNEAQ (reference sequence). V shed 1 base, J shed 5 bases, and the junction held 7 bases outside the gene matches. CDR3 length: 15 residues. The CDR3 reads CASSLEGGARYGYTF. The CDR3 nucleotides read TGTGCCAGCAGCTTAGAAGGGGGCGCGCGGTATGGCTACACCTTC.

The chain employs TRBV19 and TRBJ1-2; tentatively, D is TRBD1 (6 bases). CDR3 size: 16 residues. Trimming cost V 4 bases and J 0 bases, with 15 bases left between them. The germline CDR1 and CDR2 sequences are LNHDA and SQIVND (reference sequence). The CDR3 region is CASSRGAEATNYGYTF. As DNA, the CDR3 is TGTGCCAGTAGTAGGGGGGCAGAAGCTACTAACTATGGCTACACCTTC.